These 12 T cell receptor beta chains originate from one sample sequenced in a study of blood T cell repertoires in COVID-19. Here immunoSEQ multiplex PCR was the method, and the copy in TCRdb shows in-frame clones only, minus some. This sample has about 240,000 clones, with about 91% found just once. The sample was PBMCs or T cells enriched from blood (not recorded which). These receptors came from a woman aged 30 to 39 with acute COVID-19.

The chain recombines TRBV4-1 with TRBJ1-5, with D possibly TRBD1 on 5 matching bases. Per the germline V gene, CDR1 is MGHRA and CDR2 is YSYEKL. CDR3 length: 16 residues. The V end was cut by 0 bases, the J end by 4 bases, with 13 bases between. Here the CDR3 reads CASSQEVAGRNQPQHF. CDR3 bases: TGCGCCAGCAGCCAAGAGGTTGCAGGGCGAAATCAGCCCCAGCATTTT.

This chain links TRBV30 with TRBJ2-3, with 10 bases identical to TRBD2. The length of the CDR3 is 15 residues. The junction had 5 bases not matched to a gene; V was cut back by 2 bases and J by 3 bases. Per the germline V gene, CDR1 is GTSNPN and CDR2 is SVGIG (reference sequence). CDR3 loop: CAWSRLAGETDTQYF. The DNA for the CDR3 is TGTGCCTGGAGTAGGCTAGCGGGGGAAACAGATACGCAGTATTTT.

The chain joins TRBV2 to TRBJ1-5, with D perhaps matching TRBD1 (6 bases). V was trimmed by 10 bases and J by 1 base, leaving 11 bases between them. CDR1 is SNHLY, CDR2 FYNNEI, per germline. This CDR3 is built from 13 residues. The CDR3 DNA reads TGTGCCACTAACGACAGGAGCAATCAGCCCCAGCATTTT. Encoded protein: CATNDRSNQPQHF.

V usage is TRBV14 and J usage is TRBJ2-1, with 8 nucleotides matching TRBD1. Germline values: CDR1 SGHDN, CDR2 FVKESK. The CDR3 runs to 12 residues. V shed 11 bases, J shed 3 bases, and the junction held 3 bases outside the gene matches. CDR3 bases: TGTGCCCAAGACAGGGGCTACAATGAGCAGTTCTTC. Translating gives CAQDRGYNEQFF.

V and J are TRBV2 and TRBJ1-2; D remains unclear. The CDR3 is made up of 13 amino acids. V was trimmed by 3 bases and J by 2 bases, leaving 7 bases between them. CDR1 is SNHLY, CDR2 FYNNEI, per germline. The CDR3 spells CASSERLNYGYTF. CDR3 nucleotide sequence: TGTGCCAGCAGTGAGAGACTCAACTATGGCTACACCTTC.

The chain uses TRBV19 and TRBJ1-5; possible D gene TRBD1, 5 bases. CDR1 and CDR2 (germline): LNHDA, SQIVND (reference sequence). The ends were cut back, 7 bases at V and 2 bases at J, with 15 bases in the middle. The CDR3 spans 15 residues. Written as DNA, the CDR3 is TGTGCCAGTACCACCACAGGCCTCGGCAATCAGCCCCAGCATTTT. This gives the protein CASTTTGLGNQPQHF.

The chain uses TRBV6-5 and TRBJ2-7; D remains unclear. In germline, CDR1 is MNHEY, CDR2 SVGAGI. There are 12 residues in the CDR3. V was shortened by 10 bases and J by 0 bases, with 10 bases between the two germline ends. The CDR3 region has the DNA TGTGCCATTTCGGTAGACTCCTACGAGCAGTACTTC. Its protein is CAISVDSYEQYF.

V gene TRBV6-5 combines with J gene TRBJ2-2; 12 bases line up with TRBD2. The CDR3 runs 15 residues. Trimming cost V 7 bases and J 2 bases; bases outside gene matches: 2. Per germline, CDR1 MNHEY and CDR2 SVGAGI. CDR3 region: CASKLAGGNTGELFF. CDR3 DNA: TGTGCCAGCAAACTAGCGGGGGGAAACACCGGGGAGCTGTTTTTT.

J is TRBJ1-1 and V is TRBV19; D ambiguous. The CDR3 length is 17 residues. V shed 5 bases and J shed 1 base, with 20 bases lying between them. Looked up from germline, CDR1 is LNHDA and CDR2 is SQIVND (reference sequence). In DNA form, the CDR3 reads TGTGCCAGTAGTCCCTCGGACTGGCTGGGTGAGAACACTGAAGCTTTCTTT. This codes for CASSPSDWLGENTEAFF.

The rearrangement uses TRBV19 and TRBJ1-2; 7 positions match TRBD1. With V trimmed by 7 bases and J by 4 bases, 9 bases remained unmatched. The CDR3 covers 14 residues. The germline V gene has CDR1 LNHDA and CDR2 SQIVND (reference sequence). Written as DNA, the CDR3 is TGTGCCAGTACCACCCGGACAGGCTCCTATGGCTACACCTTC. Its protein is CASTTRTGSYGYTF.

This clone showed up just once. The chain has TRBV24-1 and TRBJ2-5; 9 bases are shared with TRBD1. The trim removed 4 bases at V and 3 bases at J, leaving 5 bases unmatched. The CDR3 runs to 15 residues. Germline CDR1 and CDR2: KGHDR and SFDVKD. The CDR3 sequence: CATSDSDRGKETQYF. For the CDR3, the DNA is TGTGCCACCAGTGACTCGGACAGGGGAAAAGAGACCCAGTACTTC.

V gene TRBV5-6 combines with J gene TRBJ1-2, with D possibly TRBD1 on 5 matching bases. The germline V gene encodes CDR1 SGHDT and CDR2 YYEEEE. Trimming took off 5 bases at V and 7 bases at J, with 15 bases between the two ends. The CDR3 runs to 13 residues. Here the CDR3 reads CASSQDGGIGYTF. In nucleotides, the CDR3 is TGTGCCAGCAGTCAAGACGGGGGTATTGGCTACACCTTC.